Listed below are T cell receptor beta chains from one sample, sequenced in a study of blood T cell repertoires in COVID-19. The method was immunoSEQ multiplex PCR; TCRdb's version includes in-frame clones alone and lacks a portion of them. The table has more than 300,000 clones, 90% to 95% seen once. The sequencing input was peripheral blood. The receptors here all came from a woman aged 18-35 years who had recovered from COVID-19. CDR3s leave out the opening cysteine and the closing phenylalanine or tryptophan. Rows may omit the clone size; those that give it use once, few, many or a size class.

clone_size	v_call	cdr3_aa
-	TRBV18	ASSPKTDSGNTIY
-	TRBV2	ASSETGEETQY
-	TRBV4-1	ASSQPILDYAYNEQF
-	TRBV20-1	SASGTANTGELF
-	TRBV5-1	ASSLGGTLQETQY
-	TRBV30	AWGGQSGNTIY
-	TRBV4-1	ASSQVDMISYNEQF
-	TRBV5-6	ASSLYLGGGQPQH
once	TRBV27	ASSFPGLAGEIDTQY
-	TRBV18	ASSPSSGNTIY
once	TRBV4-3	ASSQDRAGGDTGELF
-	TRBV3-1/TRBV3-2	ASSHTTRGLDQPQH
-	TRBV5-1	ASSAGLAGKETQY
-	TRBV7-6	ASSLASGPNTYNEQF
-	TRBV6-1	ASSESGDTGELF
-	TRBV9	ASSVAGGPYNEQF
-	TRBV7-9	ASSYNPGVEAF
-	TRBV4-3	ASSQDRFTGVKEF
-	TRBV7-2	ASSQQGARGNTIY
-	TRBV5-4	ASSFEFRTDTQY
-	TRBV5-6	ASSPRREYNEKLF
-	TRBV13	ASSSGTGVART
-	TRBV7-9	ASSLAPEKAGGPSFEQF